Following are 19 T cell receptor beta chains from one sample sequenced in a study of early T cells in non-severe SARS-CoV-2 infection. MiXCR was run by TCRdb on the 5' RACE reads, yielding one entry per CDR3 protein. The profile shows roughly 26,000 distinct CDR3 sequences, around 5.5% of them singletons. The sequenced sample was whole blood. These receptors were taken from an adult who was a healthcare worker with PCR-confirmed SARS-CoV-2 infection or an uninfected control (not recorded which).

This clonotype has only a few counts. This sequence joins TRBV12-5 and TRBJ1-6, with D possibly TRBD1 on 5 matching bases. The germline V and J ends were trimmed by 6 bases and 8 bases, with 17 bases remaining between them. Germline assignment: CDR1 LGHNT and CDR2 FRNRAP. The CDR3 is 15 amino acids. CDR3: CASGPSGAADSPLHF. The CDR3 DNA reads TGTGCTAGTGGCCCTTCCGGGGCCGCCGATTCACCCCTCCACTTT.

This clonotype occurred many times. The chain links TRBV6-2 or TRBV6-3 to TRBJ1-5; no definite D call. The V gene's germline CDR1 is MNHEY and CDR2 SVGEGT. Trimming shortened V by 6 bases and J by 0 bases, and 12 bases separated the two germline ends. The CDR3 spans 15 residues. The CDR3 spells CASSQDLNSNQPQHF. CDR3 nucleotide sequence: TGTGCCAGCAGCCAGGACCTGAATAGCAATCAGCCCCAGCATTTT.

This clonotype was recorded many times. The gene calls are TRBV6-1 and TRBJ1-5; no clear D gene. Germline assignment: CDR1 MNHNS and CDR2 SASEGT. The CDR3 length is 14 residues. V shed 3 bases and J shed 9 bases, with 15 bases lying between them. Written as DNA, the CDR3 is TGTGCCAGCAGTGACCCTGCGTCCTTGCGGCCCCAGCATTTT. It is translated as CASSDPASLRPQHF.

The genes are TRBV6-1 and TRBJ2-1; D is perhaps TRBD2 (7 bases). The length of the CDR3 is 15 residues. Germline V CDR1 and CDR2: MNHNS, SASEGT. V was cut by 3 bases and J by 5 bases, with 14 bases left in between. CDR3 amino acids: CASSETSGGHNEQFF. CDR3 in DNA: TGTGCCAGCAGTGAGACGTCCGGGGGGCACAATGAGCAGTTCTTC.

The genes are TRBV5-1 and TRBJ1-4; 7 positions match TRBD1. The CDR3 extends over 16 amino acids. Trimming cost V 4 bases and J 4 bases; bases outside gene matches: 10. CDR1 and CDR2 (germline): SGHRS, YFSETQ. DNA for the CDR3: TGCGCCAGCAGCCTCACCGGACAGGTGATTAATGAAAAACTGTTTTTT. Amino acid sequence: CASSLTGQVINEKLFF.

The CDR3 protein is CASSLLLADGELFF. The CDR3 bases are TGTGCCAGCAGTTTATTACTAGCGGACGGGGAGCTGTTTTTT. The chain joins TRBV12-3 or TRBV12-4 to TRBJ2-2, with 8 bases lining up with TRBD2. This CDR3 is 14 amino acids long. The V and J ends lost 2 bases and 7 bases, in that order; junction bases with no gene match: 3.

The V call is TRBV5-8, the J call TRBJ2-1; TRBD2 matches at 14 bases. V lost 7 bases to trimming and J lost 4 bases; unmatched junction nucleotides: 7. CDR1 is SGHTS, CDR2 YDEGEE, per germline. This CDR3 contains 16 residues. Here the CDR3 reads CASQTSGGDWYNEQFF. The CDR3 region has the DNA TGTGCCAGCCAGACTAGCGGGGGGGACTGGTACAATGAGCAGTTCTTC. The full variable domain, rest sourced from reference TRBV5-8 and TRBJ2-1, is EAGVTQSPTHLIKTRGQQATLRCSPISGHTSVYWYQQALGLGLQFLLWYDEGEERNRGNFPPRFSGRQFPNYSSELNVNALELEDSALYLCASQTSGGDWYNEQFFGPGTRLTVL.

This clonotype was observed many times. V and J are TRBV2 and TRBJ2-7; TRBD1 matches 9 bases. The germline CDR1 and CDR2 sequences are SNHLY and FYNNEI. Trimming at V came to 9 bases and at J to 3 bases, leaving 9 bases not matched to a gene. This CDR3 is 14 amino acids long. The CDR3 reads CARAAGTGYYEQYF. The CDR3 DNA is TGTGCCAGGGCGGCCGGGACAGGGTACTACGAGCAGTACTTC.

CDR3 protein: CASRRAPYGSSGANVLTF. For the CDR3, the DNA is TGTGCCAGCAGGCGGGCCCCCTACGGGAGCTCTGGGGCCAACGTCCTGACTTTC. This chain connects TRBV27 to TRBJ2-6; maybe TRBD2 (6 bases). The CDR3 totals 18 residues. Germline V lookup: CDR1 MNHEY, CDR2 SMNVEV (reference sequence). Trimming left V 6 bases short and J 0 bases short, with 18 bases between.

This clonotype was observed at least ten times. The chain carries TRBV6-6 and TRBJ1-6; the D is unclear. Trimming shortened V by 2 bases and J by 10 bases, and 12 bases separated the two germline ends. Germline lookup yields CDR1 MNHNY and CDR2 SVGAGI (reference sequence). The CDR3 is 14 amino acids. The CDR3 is CASSYPEGQSPLHF. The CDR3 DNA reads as TGTGCCAGCAGTTACCCTGAAGGGCAGTCACCCCTCCACTTT.

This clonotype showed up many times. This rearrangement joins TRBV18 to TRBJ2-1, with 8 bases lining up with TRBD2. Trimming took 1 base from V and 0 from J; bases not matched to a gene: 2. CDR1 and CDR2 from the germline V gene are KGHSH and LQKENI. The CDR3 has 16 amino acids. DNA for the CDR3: TGTGCCAGCTCACCACTCGGGACTAGCTCCTACAATGAGCAGTTCTTC. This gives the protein CASSPLGTSSYNEQFF.

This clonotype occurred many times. The CDR3 DNA reads TGTGCCAGCAGTCCCGGACGGAGCTACGAGCAGTACTTC. Translating it yields CASSPGRSYEQYF. The rearrangement joins TRBV12-3 or TRBV12-4 to TRBJ2-7; D not certain. V was trimmed by 5 bases and J by 3 bases, leaving 11 bases between them. The CDR3 covers 13 residues.

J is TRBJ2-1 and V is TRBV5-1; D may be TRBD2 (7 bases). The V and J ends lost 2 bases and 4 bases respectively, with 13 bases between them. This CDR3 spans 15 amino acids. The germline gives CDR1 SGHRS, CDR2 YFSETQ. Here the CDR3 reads CASSFGGGAYNEQFF. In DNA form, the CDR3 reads TGCGCCAGCAGCTTCGGCGGGGGCGCTTACAATGAGCAGTTCTTC.

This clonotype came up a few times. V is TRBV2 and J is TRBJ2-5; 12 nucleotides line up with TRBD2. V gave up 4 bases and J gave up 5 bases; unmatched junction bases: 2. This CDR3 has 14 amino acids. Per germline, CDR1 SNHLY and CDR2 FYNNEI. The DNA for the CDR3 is TGTGCCAGCAGTGGACTAGCGGGGGTTGAGACCCAGTACTTC. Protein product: CASSGLAGVETQYF.

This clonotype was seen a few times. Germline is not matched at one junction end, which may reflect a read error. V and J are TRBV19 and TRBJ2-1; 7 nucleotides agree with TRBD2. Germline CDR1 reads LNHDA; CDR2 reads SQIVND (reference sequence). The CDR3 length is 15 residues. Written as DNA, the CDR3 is TGTGCCAGTACCCCGGGGGGACTCTCCTACAATGAACAGTTCTTC. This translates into CASTPGGLSYNEQFF. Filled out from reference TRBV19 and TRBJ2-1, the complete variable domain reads DGGITQSPKYLFRKEGQNVTLSCEQNLNHDAMYWYRQDPGQGLRLIYYSQIVNDFQKGDIAEGYSVSREKKESFPLTVTSAQKNPTAFYLCASTPGGLSYNEQFFGPGTRLTVL.

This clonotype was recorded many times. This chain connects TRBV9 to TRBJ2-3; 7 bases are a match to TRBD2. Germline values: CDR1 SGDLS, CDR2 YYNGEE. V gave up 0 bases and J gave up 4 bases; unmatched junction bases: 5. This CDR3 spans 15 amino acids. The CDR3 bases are TGTGCCAGCAGCGTAGCTTCCCTAGCGGCAGATACGCAGTATTTT. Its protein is CASSVASLAADTQYF. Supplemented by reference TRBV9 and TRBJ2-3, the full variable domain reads DSGVTQTPKHLITATGQRVTLRCSPRSGDLSVYWYQQSLDQGLQFLIQYYNGEERAKGNILERFSAQQFPDLHSELNLSSLELGDSALYFCASSVASLAADTQYFGPGTRLTVL.

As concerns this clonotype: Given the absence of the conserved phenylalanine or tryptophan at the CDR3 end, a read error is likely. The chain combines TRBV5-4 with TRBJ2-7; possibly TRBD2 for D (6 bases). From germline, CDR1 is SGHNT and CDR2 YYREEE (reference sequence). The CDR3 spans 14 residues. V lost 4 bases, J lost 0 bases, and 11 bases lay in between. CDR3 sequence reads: CASSAGLSSYEQYY. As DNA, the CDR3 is TGTGCCAGCAGCGCGGGACTCAGCTCCTACGAGCAGTACTAC.

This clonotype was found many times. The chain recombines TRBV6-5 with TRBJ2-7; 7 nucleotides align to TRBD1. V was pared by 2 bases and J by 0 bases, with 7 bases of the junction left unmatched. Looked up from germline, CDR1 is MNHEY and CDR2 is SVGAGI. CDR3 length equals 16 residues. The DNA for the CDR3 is TGTGCCAGCAGTTACCGGACAGGTGTGAGCTCCTACGAGCAGTACTTC. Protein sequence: CASSYRTGVSSYEQYF.

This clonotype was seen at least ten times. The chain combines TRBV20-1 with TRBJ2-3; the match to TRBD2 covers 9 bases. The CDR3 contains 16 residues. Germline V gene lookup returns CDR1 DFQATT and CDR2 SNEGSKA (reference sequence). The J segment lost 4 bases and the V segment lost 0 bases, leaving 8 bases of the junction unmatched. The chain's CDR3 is CSARDLRRGGADTQYF. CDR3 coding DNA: TGCAGTGCTAGAGATCTCCGGCGGGGGGGCGCAGATACGCAGTATTTT.